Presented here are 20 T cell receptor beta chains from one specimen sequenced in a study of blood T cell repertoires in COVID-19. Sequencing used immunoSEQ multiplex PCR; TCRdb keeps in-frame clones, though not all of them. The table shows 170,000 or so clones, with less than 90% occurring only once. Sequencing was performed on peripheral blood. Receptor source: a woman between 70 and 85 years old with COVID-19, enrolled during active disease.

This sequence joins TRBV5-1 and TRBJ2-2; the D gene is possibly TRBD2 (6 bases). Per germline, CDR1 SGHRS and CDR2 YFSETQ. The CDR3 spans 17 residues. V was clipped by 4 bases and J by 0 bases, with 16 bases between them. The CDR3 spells CASSPTHSGANTGELFF. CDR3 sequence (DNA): TGCGCCAGCAGCCCCACTCATAGCGGAGCGAACACCGGGGAGCTGTTTTTT.

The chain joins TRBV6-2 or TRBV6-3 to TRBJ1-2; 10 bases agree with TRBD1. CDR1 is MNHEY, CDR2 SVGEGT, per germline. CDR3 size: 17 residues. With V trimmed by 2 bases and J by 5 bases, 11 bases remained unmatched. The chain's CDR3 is CASSYVGGTGVRYGYTF. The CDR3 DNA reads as TGTGCCAGCAGTTACGTCGGCGGGACAGGGGTCCGATATGGCTACACCTTC.

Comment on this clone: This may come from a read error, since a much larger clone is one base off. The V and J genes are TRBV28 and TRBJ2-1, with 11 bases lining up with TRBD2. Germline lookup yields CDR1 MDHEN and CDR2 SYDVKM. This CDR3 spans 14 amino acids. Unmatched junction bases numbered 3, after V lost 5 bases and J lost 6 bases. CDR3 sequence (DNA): TGTGCCAGCAGTCCTGGGACTAGCGGCAATGAGCAGTTCTTC. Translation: CASSPGTSGNEQFF.

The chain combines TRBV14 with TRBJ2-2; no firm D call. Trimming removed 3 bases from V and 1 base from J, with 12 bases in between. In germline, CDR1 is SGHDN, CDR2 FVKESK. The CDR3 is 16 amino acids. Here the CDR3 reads CASSQRKSLNTGELFF. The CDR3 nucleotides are TGTGCCAGCAGCCAGCGAAAGTCTTTGAACACCGGGGAGCTGTTTTTT.

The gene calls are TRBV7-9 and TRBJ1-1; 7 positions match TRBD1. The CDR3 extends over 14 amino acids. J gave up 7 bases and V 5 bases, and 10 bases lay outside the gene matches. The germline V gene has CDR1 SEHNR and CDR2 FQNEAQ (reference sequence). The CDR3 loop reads CASSRSTGFHEAFF. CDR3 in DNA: TGTGCCAGCAGCCGATCGACAGGGTTTCATGAAGCTTTCTTT.

The CDR3 DNA is TGTGCCAGCTCGGGACTGGGTACGCAGTATTTT. Translation: CASSGLGTQYF. The V call is TRBV28, the J call TRBJ2-3, with D perhaps TRBD2 (6 bases). There are 11 residues in the CDR3. The V end was cut by 8 bases, the J end by 8 bases, with 11 bases between. Germline CDR1 MDHEN, CDR2 SYDVKM.

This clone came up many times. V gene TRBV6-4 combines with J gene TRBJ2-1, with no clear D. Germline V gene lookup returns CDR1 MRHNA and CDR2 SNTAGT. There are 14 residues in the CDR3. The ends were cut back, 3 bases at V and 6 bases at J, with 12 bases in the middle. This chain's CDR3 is CASSEGENSNEQFF. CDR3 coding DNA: TGTGCCAGCAGTGAAGGAGAAAATAGCAATGAGCAGTTCTTC.

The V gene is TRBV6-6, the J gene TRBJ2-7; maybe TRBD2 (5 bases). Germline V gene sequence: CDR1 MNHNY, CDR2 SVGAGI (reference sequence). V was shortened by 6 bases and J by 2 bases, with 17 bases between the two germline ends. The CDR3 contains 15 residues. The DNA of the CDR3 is TGTGCCAGCAGCAACCTGGACGGGATACCCTACGAGCAGTACTTC. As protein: CASSNLDGIPYEQYF.

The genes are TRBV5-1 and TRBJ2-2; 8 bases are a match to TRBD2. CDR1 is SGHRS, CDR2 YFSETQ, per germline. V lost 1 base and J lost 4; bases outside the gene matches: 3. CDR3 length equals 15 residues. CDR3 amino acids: CASSLYAGGTGELFF. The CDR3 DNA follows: TGCGCCAGCAGCTTGTATGCGGGGGGCACCGGGGAGCTGTTTTTT.

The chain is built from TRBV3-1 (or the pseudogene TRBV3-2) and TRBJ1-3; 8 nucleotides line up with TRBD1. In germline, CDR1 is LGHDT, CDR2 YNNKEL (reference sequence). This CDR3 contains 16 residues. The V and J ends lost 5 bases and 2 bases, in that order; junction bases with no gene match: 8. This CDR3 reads CASSSRQGLAGNTIYF. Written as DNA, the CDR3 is TGTGCCAGCAGCTCCCGACAGGGGCTGGCTGGAAACACCATATATTTT.

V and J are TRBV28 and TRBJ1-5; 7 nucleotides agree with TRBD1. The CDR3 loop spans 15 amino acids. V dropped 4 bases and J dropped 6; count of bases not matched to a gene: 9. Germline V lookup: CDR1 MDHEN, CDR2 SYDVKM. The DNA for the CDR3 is TGTGCCAGCAGTTCTCCGACAGGGTGGATTCAGCCCCAGCATTTT. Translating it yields CASSSPTGWIQPQHF.

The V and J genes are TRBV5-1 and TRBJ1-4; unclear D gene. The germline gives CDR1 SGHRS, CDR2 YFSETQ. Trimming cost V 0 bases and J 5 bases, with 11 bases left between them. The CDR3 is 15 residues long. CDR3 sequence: CASSLVTVPNEKLFF. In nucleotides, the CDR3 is TGCGCCAGCAGCTTGGTAACTGTCCCGAATGAAAAACTGTTTTTT.

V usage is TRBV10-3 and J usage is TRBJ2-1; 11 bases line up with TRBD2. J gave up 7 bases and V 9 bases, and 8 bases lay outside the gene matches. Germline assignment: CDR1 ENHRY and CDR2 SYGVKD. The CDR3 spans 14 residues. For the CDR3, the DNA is TGTGCCATTGGGACTAGCGGAGGAGGGAATGAGCAGTTCTTC. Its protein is CAIGTSGGGNEQFF.

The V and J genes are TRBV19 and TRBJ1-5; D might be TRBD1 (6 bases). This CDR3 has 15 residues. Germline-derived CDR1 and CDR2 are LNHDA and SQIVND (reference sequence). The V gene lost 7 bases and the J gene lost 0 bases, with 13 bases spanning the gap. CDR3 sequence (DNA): TGTGCCAGTATCGTGGACAGTTATAGCAATCAGCCCCAGCATTTT. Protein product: CASIVDSYSNQPQHF. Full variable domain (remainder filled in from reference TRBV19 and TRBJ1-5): DGGITQSPKYLFRKEGQNVTLSCEQNLNHDAMYWYRQDPGQGLRLIYYSQIVNDFQKGDIAEGYSVSREKKESFPLTVTSAQKNPTAFYLCASIVDSYSNQPQHFGDGTRLSIL.

As DNA, the CDR3 is TGTGCCAGCAGACGGACAGGGGAGGAGGAAAAACTGTTTTTT. Protein sequence: CASRRTGEEEKLFF. The V and J genes are TRBV6-5 and TRBJ1-4; 9 bases match TRBD1. Germline trimming cut 6 bases from V and 8 bases from J; bases unmatched to any gene: 7. This CDR3 has 14 amino acids. CDR1 is MNHEY, CDR2 SVGAGI, per germline.

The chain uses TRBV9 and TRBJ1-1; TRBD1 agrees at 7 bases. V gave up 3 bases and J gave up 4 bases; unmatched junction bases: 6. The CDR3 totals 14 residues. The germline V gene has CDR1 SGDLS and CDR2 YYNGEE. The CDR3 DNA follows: TGTGCCAGCAGCGAAGGGGGCCCGAGCACTGAAGCTTTCTTT. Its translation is CASSEGGPSTEAFF.

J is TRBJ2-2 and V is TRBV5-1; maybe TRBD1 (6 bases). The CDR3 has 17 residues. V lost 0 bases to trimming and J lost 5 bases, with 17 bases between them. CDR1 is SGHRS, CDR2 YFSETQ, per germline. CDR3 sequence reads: CASSLGFGGARTGELFF. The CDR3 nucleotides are TGCGCCAGCAGCTTGGGTTTTGGGGGCGCGAGGACCGGGGAGCTGTTTTTT.

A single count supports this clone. The CDR3 protein is CASRVQAGVPYEQYF. In nucleotides, the CDR3 is TGTGCCAGCAGGGTCCAAGCGGGAGTACCCTACGAGCAGTACTTC. This chain joins TRBV27 and TRBJ2-7, with 8 nucleotides matching TRBD2. The CDR3 consists of 15 residues. The germline CDR1 and CDR2 sequences are MNHEY and SMNVEV (reference sequence). V gave up 6 bases and J gave up 2 bases; unmatched junction bases: 9.

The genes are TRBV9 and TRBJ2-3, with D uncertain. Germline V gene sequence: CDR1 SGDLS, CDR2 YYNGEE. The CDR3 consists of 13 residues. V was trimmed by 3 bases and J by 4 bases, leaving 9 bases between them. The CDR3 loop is CASSDQLADTQYF. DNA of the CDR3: TGTGCCAGCAGCGACCAGCTAGCAGATACGCAGTATTTT.

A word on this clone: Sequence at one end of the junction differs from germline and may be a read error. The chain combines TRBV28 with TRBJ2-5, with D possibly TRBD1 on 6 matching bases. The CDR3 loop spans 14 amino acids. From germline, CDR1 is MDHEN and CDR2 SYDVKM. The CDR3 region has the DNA TGTGCCAACAGTAGTACAGGGTACGAAGAGACCCAGTACTTC. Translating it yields CANSSTGYEETQYF.